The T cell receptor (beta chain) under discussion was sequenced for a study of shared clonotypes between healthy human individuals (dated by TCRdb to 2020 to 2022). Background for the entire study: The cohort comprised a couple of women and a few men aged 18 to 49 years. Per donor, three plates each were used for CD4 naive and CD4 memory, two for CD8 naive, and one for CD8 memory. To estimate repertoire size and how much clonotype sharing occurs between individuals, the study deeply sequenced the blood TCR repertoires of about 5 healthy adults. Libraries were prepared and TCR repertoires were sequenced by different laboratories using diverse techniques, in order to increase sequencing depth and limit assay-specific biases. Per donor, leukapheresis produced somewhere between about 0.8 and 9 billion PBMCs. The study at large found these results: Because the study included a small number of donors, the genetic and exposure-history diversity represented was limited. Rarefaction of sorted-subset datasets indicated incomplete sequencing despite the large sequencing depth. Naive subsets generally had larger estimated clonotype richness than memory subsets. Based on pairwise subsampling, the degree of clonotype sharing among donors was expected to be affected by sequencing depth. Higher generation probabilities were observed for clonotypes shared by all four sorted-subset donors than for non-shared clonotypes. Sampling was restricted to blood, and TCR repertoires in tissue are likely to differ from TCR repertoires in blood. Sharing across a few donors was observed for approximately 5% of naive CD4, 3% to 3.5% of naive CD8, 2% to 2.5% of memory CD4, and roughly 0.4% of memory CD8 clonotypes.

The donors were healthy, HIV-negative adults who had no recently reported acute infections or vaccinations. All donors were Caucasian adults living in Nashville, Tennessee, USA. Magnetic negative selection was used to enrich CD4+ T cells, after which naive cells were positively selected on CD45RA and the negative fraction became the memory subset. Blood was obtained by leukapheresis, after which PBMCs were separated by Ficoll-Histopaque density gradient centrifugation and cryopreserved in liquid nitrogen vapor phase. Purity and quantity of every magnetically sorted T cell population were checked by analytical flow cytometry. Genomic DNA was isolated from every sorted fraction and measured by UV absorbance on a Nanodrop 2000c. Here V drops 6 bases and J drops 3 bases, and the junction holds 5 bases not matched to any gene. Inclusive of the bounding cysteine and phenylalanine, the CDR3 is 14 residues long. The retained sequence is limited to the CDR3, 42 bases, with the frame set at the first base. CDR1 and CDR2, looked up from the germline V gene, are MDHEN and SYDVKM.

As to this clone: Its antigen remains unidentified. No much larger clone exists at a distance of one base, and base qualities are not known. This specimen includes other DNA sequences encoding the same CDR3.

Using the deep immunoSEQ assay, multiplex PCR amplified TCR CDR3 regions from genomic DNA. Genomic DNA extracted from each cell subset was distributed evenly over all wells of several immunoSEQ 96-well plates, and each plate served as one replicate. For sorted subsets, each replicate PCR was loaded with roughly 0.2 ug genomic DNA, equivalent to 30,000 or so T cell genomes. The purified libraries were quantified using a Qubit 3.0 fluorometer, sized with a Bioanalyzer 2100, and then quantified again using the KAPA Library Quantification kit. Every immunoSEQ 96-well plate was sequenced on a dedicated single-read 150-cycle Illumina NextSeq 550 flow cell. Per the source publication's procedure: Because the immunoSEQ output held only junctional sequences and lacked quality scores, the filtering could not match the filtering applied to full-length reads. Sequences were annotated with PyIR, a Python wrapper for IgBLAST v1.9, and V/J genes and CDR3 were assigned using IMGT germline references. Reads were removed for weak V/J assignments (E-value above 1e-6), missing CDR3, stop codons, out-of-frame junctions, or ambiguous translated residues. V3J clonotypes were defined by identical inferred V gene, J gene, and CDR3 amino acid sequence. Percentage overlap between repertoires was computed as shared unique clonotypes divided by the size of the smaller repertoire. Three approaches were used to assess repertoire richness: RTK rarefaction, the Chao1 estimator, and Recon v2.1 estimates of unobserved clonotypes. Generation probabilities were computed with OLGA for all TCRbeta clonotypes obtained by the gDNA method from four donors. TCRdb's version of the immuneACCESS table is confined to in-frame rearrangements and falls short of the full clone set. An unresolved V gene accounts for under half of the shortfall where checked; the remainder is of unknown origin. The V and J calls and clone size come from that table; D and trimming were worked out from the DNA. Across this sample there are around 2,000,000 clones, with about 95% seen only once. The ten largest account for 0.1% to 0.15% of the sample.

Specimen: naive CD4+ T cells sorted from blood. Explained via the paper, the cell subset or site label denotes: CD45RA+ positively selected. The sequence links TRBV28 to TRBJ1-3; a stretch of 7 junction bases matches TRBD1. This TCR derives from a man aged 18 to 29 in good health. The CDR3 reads CASSSTGVGNTIYF. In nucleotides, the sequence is TGTGCCAGCAGCAGTACAGGGGTTGGAAACACCATATATTTT. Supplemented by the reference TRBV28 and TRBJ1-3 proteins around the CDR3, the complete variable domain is DVKVTQSSRYLVKRTGEKVFLECVQDMDHENMFWYRQDPGLGLRLIYFSYDVKMKEKGDIPEGYSVSREKKERFSLILESASTNQTSMYLCASSSTGVGNTIYFGEGSWLTVV.